Listed below are T cell receptor beta chains from one sample, sequenced in a study of beta chain features in type 1 diabetes. Assay used: immunoSEQ multiplex PCR; TCRdb lists only in-frame clones, some missing. Found here are more than 150,000 clones, roughly an eighth of them singletons; the top ten hold approximately 0.64%. The sequencing input was central memory CD4+ T cells from blood. The source of these receptors is a woman younger than 30 in good health. The CDR3 runs from the conserved cysteine through the conserved F or W. D genes are given only for firm matches. The size of a clone is reported for some rows only, either as once, few or many, or as a class for expanded clones.

j_call clone_size d_call v_call cdr3_aa cdr3_nt
TRBJ2-1 few - TRBV4-1 CASSQILVNEQFF TGCGCCAGCAGCCAGATCTTAGTGAATGAGCAGTTCTTC
TRBJ1-5 few - TRBV18 CASSRGKEGNQPQHF TGTGCCAGCTCAAGGGGAAAGGAGGGGAATCAGCCCCAGCATTTT
TRBJ2-1 few - TRBV5-4 CASSLAGTNEQFF TGTGCCAGCAGCTTGGCTGGGACTAATGAGCAGTTCTTC
TRBJ2-5 few TRBD1 TRBV7-9 CASSRNRDRLETQYF TGTGCCAGCAGCCGTAACCGGGACAGACTAGAGACCCAGTACTTC
TRBJ1-5 few - TRBV11-3 CASSDSPFGQPQHF TGTGCCAGCAGCGACAGCCCCTTCGGACAGCCCCAGCATTTT
TRBJ2-1 - - TRBV5-1 CASSLAADSYNEQFF TGCGCCAGCAGCTTGGCCGCGGACTCCTACAATGAGCAGTTCTTC
TRBJ1-5 - TRBD1 TRBV28 CASSPGTGFGQPQHF TGTGCCAGCAGTCCGGGGACAGGGTTTGGGCAGCCCCAGCATTTT
TRBJ2-1 - TRBD2 TRBV19 CAISSLAGGYNEQFF TGTGCCATCTCGTCCCTAGCGGGAGGATACAATGAGCAGTTCTTC
TRBJ2-6 - TRBD2 TRBV5-4 CASSLTAGAGANVLTF TGTGCCAGCAGCTTGACGGCGGGGGCTGGGGCCAACGTCCTGACTTTC
TRBJ2-1 few TRBD2 TRBV10-3 CAIRAAGALYNEQFF TGTGCCATCAGAGCAGCGGGAGCACTTTACAATGAGCAGTTCTTC
TRBJ1-3 - TRBD1 TRBV30 CAWFGTAGNTIYF TGTGCCTGGTTTGGGACAGCTGGAAACACCATATATTTT
TRBJ2-1 - TRBD2 TRBV28 CASNERSGRYPTYNEQFF TGTGCCAGCAACGAAAGAAGCGGGAGGTACCCAACCTACAATGAGCAGTTCTTC
TRBJ2-3 few - TRBV5-1 CASSTSGSTDTQYF TGCGCCAGCAGCACCAGCGGGAGCACAGATACGCAGTATTTT
TRBJ2-3 - - TRBV11-1 CASSFLLGDGTDTQYF TGTGCCAGCAGCTTTCTCCTGGGAGACGGCACAGATACGCAGTATTTT
TRBJ2-6 few - TRBV19 CASRGDRYLSGANVLTF TGTGCCAGCCGGGGGGACAGGTATCTCTCTGGGGCCAACGTCCTGACTTTC
TRBJ1-5 many - TRBV30 CAWSQDSNQPQHF TGTGCCTGGAGTCAGGATAGCAATCAGCCCCAGCATTTT
TRBJ2-7 few TRBD1 TRBV28 CASRTPGQGAGAQYF TGTGCCAGCAGAACACCAGGACAGGGCGCTGGCGCGCAGTACTTC
TRBJ2-5 few TRBD1 TRBV19 CATGTGDYQETQYF TGTGCCACTGGGACAGGGGATTACCAAGAGACCCAGTACTTC
TRBJ1-2 - - TRBV7-9 CASSLARFERDGYTF TGTGCCAGCAGCTTAGCGCGATTCGAGAGGGATGGCTACACCTTC
TRBJ1-2 - TRBD1 TRBV28 CATRSAVGQGVFNYGYTF TGTGCCACACGCTCCGCCGTGGGACAGGGAGTCTTTAACTATGGCTACACCTTC
TRBJ2-1 few - TRBV10-3 CAISDAGPNEQFF TGTGCCATCAGTGACGCGGGGCCCAATGAGCAGTTCTTC
TRBJ2-5 - TRBD2 TRBV6-5 CASSSGGRKTQYF TGTGCCAGCAGTTCTGGCGGGAGGAAGACCCAGTACTTC
TRBJ2-1 few - TRBV7-3 CASSSSELNEQFF TGTGCCAGCAGCTCTAGCGAGCTCAATGAGCAGTTCTTC
TRBJ2-7 - TRBD2 TRBV7-9 CASSPKAGSLYEQYF TGTGCCAGCAGTCCTAAAGCGGGGTCTCTATACGAGCAGTACTTC
TRBJ2-1 - - TRBV5-4 CASSWAGKSSYNEQFF TGTGCCAGCAGTTGGGCGGGCAAGAGCTCCTACAATGAGCAGTTCTTC
TRBJ2-7 - - TRBV6-1 CASSGRTASSYEQYF TGTGCCAGCAGTGGGAGGACAGCGAGCTCCTACGAGCAGTACTTC
TRBJ2-7 few - TRBV6-5 CASNSGAYEQYF TGTGCCAGCAATTCGGGAGCCTACGAGCAGTACTTC
TRBJ1-1 - - TRBV5-1 CASSQDRTEAFF TGCGCCAGCAGCCAGGATCGAACTGAAGCTTTCTTT
TRBJ2-1 few - TRBV6-5 CASSYWESSYNEQFF TGTGCCAGCAGTTACTGGGAGAGCTCCTACAATGAGCAGTTCTTC
TRBJ1-1 - - TRBV7-9 CASSLQGRGTEAFF TGTGCCAGCAGCTTACAGGGGCGGGGGACTGAAGCTTTCTTT
TRBJ1-5 - TRBD1 TRBV28 CASSLLVTGNQPQHF TGTGCCAGCAGTTTACTTGTGACAGGGAATCAGCCCCAGCATTTT
TRBJ1-1 few TRBD1 TRBV28 CASRSGQVNTEAFF TGTGCCAGCAGATCCGGACAGGTGAACACTGAAGCTTTCTTT
TRBJ1-2 few - TRBV11-2 CASSSPGGGESYGYTF TGTGCCAGCAGCTCCCCCGGGGGGGGCGAGAGCTATGGCTACACCTTC
TRBJ1-2 few - TRBV30 CAWIQGRYGYTF TGTGCCTGGATCCAGGGCCGGTATGGCTACACCTTC
TRBJ1-5 few TRBD1 TRBV5-1 CASRAGTGMQPQHF TGCGCCAGCAGGGCCGGGACAGGGATGCAGCCCCAGCATTTT
TRBJ2-1 - TRBD2 TRBV2 CASRRTSGRPGNEQFF TGTGCCAGCAGGAGGACTAGCGGGAGGCCAGGGAATGAGCAGTTCTTC
TRBJ2-2 - - TRBV6-5 CASSYRQVNTGELFF TGTGCCAGCAGTTACAGACAGGTGAACACCGGGGAGCTGTTTTTT
TRBJ2-1 few TRBD1 TRBV18 CASSPAGTGDTHEQFF TGTGCCAGCTCACCAGCCGGGACAGGGGATACGCATGAGCAGTTCTTC
TRBJ1-1 few TRBD1 TRBV30 CAWAGTATEAFF TGTGCCTGGGCTGGGACAGCCACTGAAGCTTTCTTT
TRBJ2-7 few - TRBV30 CAWSVGGEQYF TGTGCCTGGAGTGTTGGGGGGGAGCAGTACTTC
TRBJ1-1 few - TRBV9 CASSVGQGRAFF TGTGCCAGCAGCGTAGGGCAGGGCCGGGCTTTCTTT
TRBJ2-3 - TRBD2 TRBV7-6 CASSTGGLPGTDTQYF TGTGCCAGCAGCACGGGGGGTCTCCCCGGCACAGATACGCAGTATTTT
TRBJ2-6 few - TRBV29-1 CSVLGTGTGANVLTF TGCAGCGTGTTGGGAACGGGGACTGGGGCCAACGTCCTGACTTTC
TRBJ1-3 - TRBD1 TRBV7-2 CASSRAGTEGNTIYF TGTGCCAGCAGCCGGGCCGGGACAGAAGGAAACACCATATATTTT
TRBJ2-7 - - TRBV28 CASSLHSDTAEENF TGTGCCAGCAGTTTACACTCGGACACGGCTGAGGAAAACTTC
TRBJ1-2 once - TRBV5-4 CASSETDSLNYGYTF TGTGCCAGCAGCGAAACGGACAGCCTTAACTATGGCTACACCTTC
TRBJ2-1 few - TRBV5-1 CASSSGEIYNEQFF TGCGCCAGCAGCTCCGGAGAGATCTACAATGAGCAGTTCTTC
TRBJ1-1 - - TRBV6-5 CASREPGTLNTEAFF TGTGCCAGCAGGGAGCCCGGGACATTGAACACTGAAGCTTTCTTT
TRBJ2-3 few - TRBV7-3 CASSLLLTDTQYF TGTGCCAGCAGCTTACTCCTTACAGATACGCAGTATTTT
TRBJ2-3 - - TRBV6-5 CASSYSSRASTDTQYF TGTGCCAGCAGTTACTCAAGCCGTGCTAGCACAGATACGCAGTATTTT
TRBJ2-7 few TRBD2 TRBV19 CASGTNYYEQYF TGTGCCAGCGGGACTAACTACTACGAGCAGTACTTC
TRBJ2-7 few TRBD2 TRBV13 CASSRGRGGTEQYF TGTGCCAGCAGTCGAGGGAGGGGCGGGACCGAGCAGTACTTC
TRBJ1-1 - - TRBV5-1 CASSLGQIMNTEAFF TGCGCCAGCAGCTTGGGGCAGATAATGAACACTGAAGCTTTCTTT
TRBJ2-1 - - TRBV5-1 CASSWSYNEQFF TGCGCCAGCAGCTGGAGTTACAATGAGCAGTTCTTC
TRBJ2-6 few - TRBV27 CASSPFPGSQRTGANVLTF TGTGCCAGCAGTCCGTTCCCGGGGAGTCAGAGAACTGGGGCCAACGTCCTGACTTTC
TRBJ2-7 few TRBD1 TRBV11-2 CASSLGGQGFYEQYF TGTGCCAGCAGCTTAGGAGGACAGGGCTTCTACGAGCAGTACTTC
TRBJ2-1 - TRBD2 TRBV7-2 CASSPTFSGNFNEQFF TGTGCCAGCAGCCCGACCTTTAGCGGGAACTTCAATGAGCAGTTCTTC
TRBJ1-5 - - TRBV28 CASSFQGYQPQHF TGTGCCAGCAGTTTCCAGGGGTACCAGCCCCAGCATTTT